This T cell receptor (beta chain) appears in the sequencing data of a study of T cell responses to AZD1222 COVID-19 vaccine. Findings and limits, study-wide: The donor group comprised mostly white British people and more females; the analysis possibly underestimated clonal diversity. Spike was spanned by vaccine-associated CD4 TCRs, with dominance at 160-218 and 743-854. It was only after the peak T cell response that any repertoires were sampled.

In the case of this clone: The antigen is unknown.

Pooling covered second doses at about 4 or about 12 weeks. Sequencing used immunoSEQ multiplex PCR; TCRdb keeps in-frame clones, though not all of them. Of some 280,000 clones in the sample, 85% to 95% were seen once. Trimming removed 7 bases from V and 2 bases from J, with 15 bases in between. The CDR3 has 15 residues. Looked up from germline, CDR1 is SGHTA and CDR2 is FQGNSA. The clonotype originates from an adult who received the AZD1222 COVID-19 vaccine. The V and J genes are TRBV7-2 and TRBJ2-1; D not resolved. Material: peripheral blood, obtained 28 days after the second AZD1222 dose. The CDR3 DNA follows: TGTGCCAGCACCTCCCAGACTTCTACCTACAATGAGCAGTTCTTC. It encodes CASTSQTSTYNEQFF.